Shown below are 7 T cell receptor delta chains from a single sample sequenced in a study of gammadelta T cells in human blood. TCRdb re-called the RT-PCR reads via CATT. This table holds several hundred delta-chain clones, roughly 22% found once. The sequenced sample consisted of Vgamma9Vdelta2 gamma-delta T cells from fetal blood. All receptors derive from a human fetus.

Sample share makes this clone large. V gene TRDV2 combines with J gene TRDJ3; possibly TRDD3 for D (6 bases). In germline, CDR1 is GEAIGNYY, CDR2 EKD. The CDR3 sequence is 18 residues long. The V end was cut by 0 bases, the J end by 0 bases, with 11 bases between. This CDR3 is CACDTWGLYSWDTRQMFF. Written as DNA, the CDR3 is TGTGCCTGTGACACCTGGGGGCTCTACTCCTGGGACACCCGACAGATGTTTTTC.

The J gene was reported as TRDJ2; the V gene went uncalled. The CDR3 length is 10 residues. The DNA of the CDR3 is TGTAGTGCTTTGACAGCACAACTCTTCTTT. This sequence encodes CSALTAQLFF.

Comments on this clone: A read error is the likely source, as a far larger clone sits one nucleotide away. The chain carries TRDV2 and TRDJ2, with 11 bases identical to TRDD3. TCRdb is silent on the J gene; assignment here came from matching the DNA to germline. Per the germline V gene, CDR1 is GEAIGNYY and CDR2 is EKD. This CDR3 has 17 amino acids. CDR3 DNA sequence: TGCGCCTGTGACACCCTGGGGGATACAGCTTTGACAGCACAACTCTTCTTT. Translating gives CACDTLGDTALTAQLFF.

This clone has a handful of counts. This could be a read error, since a much larger clone is one nucleotide away. The rearrangement joins TRDV2 to TRDJ3; D is perhaps TRDD3 (6 bases). The germline V gene encodes CDR1 GEAIGNYY and CDR2 EKD. The CDR3 contains 16 residues. CDR3 sequence reads: CACDKLGSWDTRRMFF. In nucleotides, the CDR3 is TGTGCCTGTGACAAACTGGGCTCCTGGGACACCCGACGGATGTTTTTC.

This clone was counted only a few times. The gene calls are TRDV2 and TRDJ1; 9 bases match TRDD3. The J gene, left out of TCRdb, was set here by checking the DNA against germline. Trimming cost V 3 bases and J 0 bases; bases outside gene matches: 16. The CDR3 runs to 19 residues. CDR1 and CDR2 (germline): GEAIGNYY, EKD. The DNA of the CDR3 is TGTGCCTGTGACTCCCTGTACTGGGGGACACCACCATACACCGATAAACTCATCTTT. It is translated as CACDSLYWGTPPYTDKLIF.

Of note for this clone: A far larger clone differs by one base, so this is likely a read error. This sample includes further DNA sequences coding for the same CDR3. The genes are TRDV2 and TRDJ2; 9 bases map to TRDD3. Germline V gene sequence: CDR1 GEAIGNYY, CDR2 EKD. The CDR3 spans 14 residues. Unmatched junction bases numbered 2, after V lost 2 bases and J lost 5 bases. The CDR3 DNA is TGTGCCTGTGACATTCTGGGGGATACAGCACAACTCTTCTTT. Translated: CACDILGDTAQLFF.

This clone ranks as medium-sized. This chain uses TRDV2 with TRDJ1, with TRDD3 matching 9 bases. The germline gives CDR1 GEAIGNYY, CDR2 EKD. After removal of 0 bases from V and 3 bases from J, the junction contained 7 bases not matched to a gene. This CDR3 comprises 16 residues. The CDR3 nucleotides read TGTGCCTGTGACACCGAGATTCGGGGATACGCCGATAAACTCATCTTT. Encoded protein: CACDTEIRGYADKLIF.